This note documents a single T cell receptor beta chain sequence. No per-base quality is available; no much larger clone lies one base away. The source of the sample is a study of T cells after yellow fever vaccination (dated by TCRdb to about 2019). Context from the whole study: The SMART-Seq v4 Ultra Low Input RNA kit was used to prepare libraries from fractions with low cell numbers. To follow T-cell clones before and after both primary and booster YFV17D yellow fever vaccination, bulk TCR alpha and beta repertoires underwent longitudinal sequencing. Blood was drawn at multiple timepoints before and after primary and secondary immunization, with bulk PBMC replicates and cell subsets isolated. Two healthy male donors, one aged 18 to 30 and one aged 30 to 40 years, were included in the cohort. Beyond this particular receptor, the publication reports: Computational filtering was needed because FACS-sorted repertoires could contain abundant contaminating clonotypes from the bulk population. Because the study included only a couple of donors, the extent to which the findings can be generalized is limited. After the booster, most clones that had expanded after primary vaccination were detected again (roughly 95% of CD4 and around nine tenths of CD8), suggesting broad maintenance of memory. A small fraction of clonotypes showed up in both the CD4 and CD8 compartments, probably as a result of convergent recombination. The secondary T-cell response was weaker than the primary response but faster, peaking on day 5 instead of day 15.

TCR cDNA was synthesized by 5'RACE template switching, through which a universal primer site and unique molecular identifiers were introduced. Priming for cDNA synthesis came from both the TCR alpha and TCR beta constant segments. Library amplification involved two PCR steps, and the second step added sample barcodes and sequencing adapters. Sequencing of libraries was performed on Illumina HiSeq 2500 (2x100 bp) or NovaSeq (2x150 bp). The paper's processing steps were these. MIGEC was used to demultiplex reads and collapse the reads into UMI consensus sequences, and MiXCR was used for V(D)J alignment. Vaccine-responding clonotypes were defined with edgeR using replicate PBMC samples, requiring FDR below 0.01 and a log2 fold change above 5 up to day 15. Bulk clonotypes were assigned CD4 or CD8 identity according to which sequenced CD4 or CD8 repertoire held them at higher abundance. A clonotype counted as NS4B-specific if enriched at least 10-fold in dextramer-positive versus dextramer-negative fractions, with CD4-biased clonotypes left out. TCRdb reworked the public reads: Q25 trimming with fastp, MiXCR clone assembly, productive beta chains retained. One record per CDR3 amino acid sequence lists the most common genes and DNA. What appears here as the V and J calls and clone size reflects TCRdb's work, not the paper's. The sample profile shows about 94,000 distinct CDR3 sequences; roughly 8.2% of them were found once. The biggest ten clones account for around 17% of the sample.

Based on the germline V gene, the CDR1 and CDR2 sequences are MGHRA and YSYEKL. V is trimmed back by 0 bases and J by 9 bases, and the junction contains 11 bases that no gene match accounts for. Its CDR3 holds 16 amino acids, cysteine through phenylalanine. The entry retains the CDR3 DNA only, 48 bases that are in frame from base 1. The treatment or condition label, read with the paper, signifies: live attenuated yellow fever vaccine strain. PBMCs were isolated from peripheral blood using a standard Ficoll-Paque protocol. Epitope-specific CD8 T cells were sorted with a dextramer loaded with the yellow fever NS4B epitope peptide, together with anti-CD3 and anti-CD8 staining. TriZol was used to extract RNA from bulk PBMCs, from CD4 and CD8 fractions, and from dextramer-positive and dextramer-negative fractions.

Sequencing used CD8+ T cells not binding an NS4B(214-222) dextramer, sorted from PBMCs, obtained less than 18 days after the first yellow fever vaccination. The cell subset or site label, as the study defines it: NS4B epitope dextramer-negative CD8 T cells. This receptor was obtained from a man between 18 and 29 years old who received the YFV17D yellow fever vaccine. The rearrangement combines TRBV4-1 with TRBJ2-1; 7 bases in between match TRBD2. The sequence in DNA is TGCGCCAGCAGCCAAGAATGGGAGGGTTCTCGGACTGAGCAGTTCTTC. Its coded protein is CASSQEWEGSRTEQFF.